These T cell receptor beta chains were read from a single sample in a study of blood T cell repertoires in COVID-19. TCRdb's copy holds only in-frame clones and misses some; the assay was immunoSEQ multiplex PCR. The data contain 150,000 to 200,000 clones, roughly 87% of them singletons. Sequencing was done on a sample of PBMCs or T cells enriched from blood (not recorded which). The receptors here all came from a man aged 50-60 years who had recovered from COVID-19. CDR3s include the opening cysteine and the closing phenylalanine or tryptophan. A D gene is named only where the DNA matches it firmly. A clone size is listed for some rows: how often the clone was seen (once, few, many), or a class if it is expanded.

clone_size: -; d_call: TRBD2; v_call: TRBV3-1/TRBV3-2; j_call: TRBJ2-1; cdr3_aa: CASSLSGRAYNEQFF; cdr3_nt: TGTGCCAGCAGCCTAAGCGGGAGGGCTTATAATGAGCAGTTCTTC
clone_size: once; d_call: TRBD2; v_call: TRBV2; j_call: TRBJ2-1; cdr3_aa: CASSESGVAYNEQFF; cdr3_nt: TGTGCCAGCAGTGAGAGCGGGGTGGCCTACAATGAGCAGTTCTTC
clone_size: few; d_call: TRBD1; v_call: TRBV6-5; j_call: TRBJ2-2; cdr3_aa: CASFPGQVNTGELFF; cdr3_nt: TGTGCCAGTTTCCCGGGACAGGTCAACACCGGGGAGCTGTTTTTT
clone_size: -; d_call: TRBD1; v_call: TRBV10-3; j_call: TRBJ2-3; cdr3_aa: CAIRAGQGDTDTQYF; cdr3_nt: TGTGCCATCAGGGCAGGACAGGGTGACACAGATACGCAGTATTTT
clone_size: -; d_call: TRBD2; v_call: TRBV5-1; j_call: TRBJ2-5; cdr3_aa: CASSLGRGGGETQYF; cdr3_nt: TGCGCCAGCAGCCTGGGTCGGGGGGGCGGCGAGACCCAGTACTTC
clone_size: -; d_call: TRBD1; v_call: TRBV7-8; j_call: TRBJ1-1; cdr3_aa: CASSLEFQGGTEAFF; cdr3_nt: TGTGCCAGCAGCTTAGAGTTCCAGGGGGGTACTGAAGCTTTCTTT
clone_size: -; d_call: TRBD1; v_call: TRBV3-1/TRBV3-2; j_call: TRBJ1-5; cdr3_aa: CASSLQGDQPQHF; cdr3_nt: TGTGCCAGCAGCCTACAGGGGGACCAGCCCCAGCATTTT
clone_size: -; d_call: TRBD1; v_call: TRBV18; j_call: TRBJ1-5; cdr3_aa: CASSRETGNGQPQHF; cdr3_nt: TGTGCCAGCTCACGTGAGACAGGGAATGGACAGCCCCAGCATTTT
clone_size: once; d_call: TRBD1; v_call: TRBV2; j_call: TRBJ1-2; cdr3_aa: CASLTDRVGGYTF; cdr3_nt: TGTGCCAGCCTGACTGACAGGGTGGGTGGCTACACCTTC
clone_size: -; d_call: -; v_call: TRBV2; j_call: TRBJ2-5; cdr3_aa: CASSEDRTQETQYF; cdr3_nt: TGTGCCAGCAGTGAAGACAGAACCCAAGAGACCCAGTACTTC
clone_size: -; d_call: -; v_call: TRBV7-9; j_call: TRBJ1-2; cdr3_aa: CASSVDRNYGYTF; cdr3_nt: TGTGCCAGCAGCGTCGACAGGAACTATGGCTACACCTTC
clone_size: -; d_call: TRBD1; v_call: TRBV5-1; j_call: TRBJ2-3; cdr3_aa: CASSSGQEADTQYF; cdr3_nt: TGCGCCAGCAGCTCCGGACAGGAAGCAGATACGCAGTATTTT
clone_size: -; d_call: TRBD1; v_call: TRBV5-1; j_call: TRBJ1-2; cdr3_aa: CASSWTGTGLSGYTF; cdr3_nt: TGCGCCAGCAGCTGGACCGGGACAGGGTTGTCTGGCTACACCTTC
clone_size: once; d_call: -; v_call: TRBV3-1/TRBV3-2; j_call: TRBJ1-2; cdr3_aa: CASSQEDRALYGYTF; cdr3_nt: TGTGCCAGCAGCCAAGAGGACAGAGCTCTCTATGGCTACACCTTC
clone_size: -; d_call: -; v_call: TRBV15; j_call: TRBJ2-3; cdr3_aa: CATSRDQDIPGADTQYF; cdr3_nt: TGTGCCACCAGCAGAGATCAAGATATCCCAGGGGCAGATACGCAGTATTTT
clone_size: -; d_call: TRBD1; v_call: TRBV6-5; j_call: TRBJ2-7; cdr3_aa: CASSKDRVKGEQYF; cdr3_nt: TGTGCCAGCAGTAAGGACAGGGTGAAAGGCGAGCAGTACTTC
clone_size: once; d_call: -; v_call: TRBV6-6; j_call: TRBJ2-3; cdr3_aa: CASSYGLADTQYF; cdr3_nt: TGTGCCAGCAGTTACGGGCTTGCAGATACGCAGTATTTT
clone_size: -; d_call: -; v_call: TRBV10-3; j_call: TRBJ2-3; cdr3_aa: CAISEGLALADTQYF; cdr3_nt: TGTGCCATCAGTGAGGGGTTAGCTCTAGCGGATACGCAGTATTTT
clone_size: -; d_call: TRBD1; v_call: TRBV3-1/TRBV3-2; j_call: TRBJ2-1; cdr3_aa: CASSHRLQGADEQFF; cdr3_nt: TGTGCCAGCAGCCACAGGTTGCAGGGGGCCGATGAGCAGTTCTTC
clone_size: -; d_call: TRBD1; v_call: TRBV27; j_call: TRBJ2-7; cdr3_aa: CASSPLSTGFHYEQYF; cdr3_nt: TGTGCCAGCAGCCCGCTTTCGACAGGGTTTCACTACGAGCAGTACTTC
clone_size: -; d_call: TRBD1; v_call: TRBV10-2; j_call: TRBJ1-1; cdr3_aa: CASSEFTQGAKAFF; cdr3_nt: TGCGCCAGCAGTGAGTTCACGCAGGGGGCGAAAGCTTTCTTT
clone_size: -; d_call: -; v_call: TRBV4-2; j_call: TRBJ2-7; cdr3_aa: CASSQDFRGADEQYF; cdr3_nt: TGTGCCAGCAGCCAAGATTTCAGGGGCGCTGACGAGCAGTACTTC
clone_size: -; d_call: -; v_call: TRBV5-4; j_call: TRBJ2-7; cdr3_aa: CASSSGSSFSYEQYF; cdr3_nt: TGTGCCAGCAGCTCGGGATCCTCATTTTCCTACGAGCAGTACTTC
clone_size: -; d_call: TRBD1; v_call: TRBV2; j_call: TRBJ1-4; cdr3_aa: CASKGAATNEKLFF; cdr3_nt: TGTGCCAGCAAGGGGGCCGCAACTAATGAAAAACTGTTTTTT
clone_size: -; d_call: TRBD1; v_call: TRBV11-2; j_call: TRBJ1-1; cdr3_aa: CASSLRSPGQGNTEAFF; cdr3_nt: TGTGCCAGCAGCTTGAGATCCCCGGGACAGGGGAACACTGAAGCTTTCTTT
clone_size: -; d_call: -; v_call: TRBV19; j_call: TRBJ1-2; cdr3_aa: CASYEQYGYTF; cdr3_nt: TGTGCCAGTTACGAACAATATGGCTACACCTTC
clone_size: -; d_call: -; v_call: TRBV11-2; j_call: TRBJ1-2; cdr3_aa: CASSTPPEGIGYTF; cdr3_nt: TGTGCCAGCAGCACTCCCCCCGAGGGCATTGGCTACACCTTC
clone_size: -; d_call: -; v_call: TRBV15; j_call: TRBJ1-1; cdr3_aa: CATRVAVNTEAFF; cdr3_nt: TGTGCCACCAGAGTAGCGGTGAACACTGAAGCTTTCTTT
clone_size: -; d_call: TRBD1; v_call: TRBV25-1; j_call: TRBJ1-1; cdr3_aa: CASSGTGRNTEAFF; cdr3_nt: TGTGCCAGCAGTGGGACAGGAAGGAACACTGAAGCTTTCTTT
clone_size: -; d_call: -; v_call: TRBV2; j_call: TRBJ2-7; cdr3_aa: CASRARTNPGGKSSYEQYF; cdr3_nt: TGTGCCAGCAGGGCTCGGACAAATCCGGGCGGGAAGAGCTCCTACGAGCAGTACTTC
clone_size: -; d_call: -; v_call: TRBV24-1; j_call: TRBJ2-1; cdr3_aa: CATSDTRSSYNEQFF; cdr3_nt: TGTGCCACCAGTGATACTAGGAGCTCCTACAATGAGCAGTTCTTC
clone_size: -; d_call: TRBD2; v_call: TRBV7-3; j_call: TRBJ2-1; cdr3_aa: CASSSQGGVINEQFF; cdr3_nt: TGTGCCAGCAGCTCGCAGGGAGGGGTTATCAATGAGCAGTTCTTC
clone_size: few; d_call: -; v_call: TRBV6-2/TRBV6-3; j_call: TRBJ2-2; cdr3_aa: CASSSYSGGELFF; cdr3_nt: TGTGCCAGCAGTTCCTACAGCGGCGGGGAGCTGTTTTTT
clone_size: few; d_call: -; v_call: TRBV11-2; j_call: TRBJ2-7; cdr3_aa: CASSLAREYEQYF; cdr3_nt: TGTGCCAGCAGCTTAGCTCGAGAGTACGAGCAGTACTTC
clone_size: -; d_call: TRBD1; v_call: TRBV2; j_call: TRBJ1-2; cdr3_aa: CASAKNLLGTELDGYTF; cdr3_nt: TGTGCCAGCGCCAAGAACTTATTAGGGACAGAGTTGGATGGCTACACCTTC
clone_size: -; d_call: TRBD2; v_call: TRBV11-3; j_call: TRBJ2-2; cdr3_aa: CASSVAGLAGTVELFF; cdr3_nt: TGTGCCAGCAGCGTTGCGGGACTAGCGGGGACAGTGGAGCTGTTTTTT
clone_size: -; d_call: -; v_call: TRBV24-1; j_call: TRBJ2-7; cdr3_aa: CATSDGAIYEQYF; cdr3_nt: TGTGCCACCAGTGATGGGGCGATCTACGAGCAGTACTTC
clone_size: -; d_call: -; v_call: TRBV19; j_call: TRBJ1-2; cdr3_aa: CASSIDWSYGYTF; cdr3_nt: TGTGCCAGTAGTATAGATTGGAGCTATGGCTACACCTTC
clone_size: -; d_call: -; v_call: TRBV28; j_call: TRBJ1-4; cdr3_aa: CASSLQQNEKLFF; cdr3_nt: TGTGCCAGCAGTTTGCAACAGAATGAAAAACTGTTTTTT
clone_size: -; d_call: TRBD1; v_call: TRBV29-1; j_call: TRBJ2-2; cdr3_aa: CSVRYGTGATGELFF; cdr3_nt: TGCAGCGTTCGGTACGGGACAGGGGCCACCGGGGAGCTGTTTTTT
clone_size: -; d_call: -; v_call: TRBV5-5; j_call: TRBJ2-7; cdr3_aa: CASSYRVGYEQYF; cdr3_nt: TGTGCCAGCAGCTACAGGGTTGGGTACGAGCAGTACTTC
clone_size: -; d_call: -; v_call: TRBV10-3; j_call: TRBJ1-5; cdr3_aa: CAISEMEGPQHF; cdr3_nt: TGTGCCATCAGTGAGATGGAGGGACCCCAGCATTTT
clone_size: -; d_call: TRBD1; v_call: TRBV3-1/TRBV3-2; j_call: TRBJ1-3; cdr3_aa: CASSQETGGTGNTIYF; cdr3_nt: TGTGCCAGCAGCCAAGAGACAGGGGGCACAGGAAACACCATATATTTT
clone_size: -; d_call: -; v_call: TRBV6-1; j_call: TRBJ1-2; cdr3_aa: CASSEAHGGVYGYTF; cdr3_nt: TGTGCCAGCAGTGAAGCGCATGGGGGGGTGTATGGCTACACCTTC